This TCR beta chain was profiled in a study of T-cell memory formation after mild COVID-19. MiXCR was run by TCRdb on the 5' RACE reads, yielding one entry per CDR3 protein. The sample carries about 470,000 distinct CDR3 sequences, about 20% recorded once. The CDR3 is 16 residues long. CDR1 is SGHTA and CDR2 is FQGTGA in the germline V gene. V lost 6 bases and J lost 2; bases outside the gene matches: 10. This sequence joins TRBV7-3 and TRBJ2-1; 7 nucleotides align to TRBD2. This sequence originates from an adult woman who had mild COVID-19 (a few samples of this study predate the infection). Cell type and time point are not known. Sequenced sample: PBMCs or a T cell subset sorted from them (not recorded which). The CDR3 protein is CASSLPGSGPYNEQFF. The CDR3 DNA is TGTGCCAGCAGTCTCCCAGGTAGCGGGCCCTACAATGAGCAGTTCTTC. The full variable domain, in which reference TRBV7-3 and TRBJ2-1 provide the parts outside the CDR3, is GAGVSQTPSNKVTEKGKYVELRCDPISGHTALYWYRQSLGQGPEFLIYFQGTGAADDSGLPNDRFFAVRPEGSVSTLKIQRTERGDSAVYLCASSLPGSGPYNEQFFGPGTRLTVL.